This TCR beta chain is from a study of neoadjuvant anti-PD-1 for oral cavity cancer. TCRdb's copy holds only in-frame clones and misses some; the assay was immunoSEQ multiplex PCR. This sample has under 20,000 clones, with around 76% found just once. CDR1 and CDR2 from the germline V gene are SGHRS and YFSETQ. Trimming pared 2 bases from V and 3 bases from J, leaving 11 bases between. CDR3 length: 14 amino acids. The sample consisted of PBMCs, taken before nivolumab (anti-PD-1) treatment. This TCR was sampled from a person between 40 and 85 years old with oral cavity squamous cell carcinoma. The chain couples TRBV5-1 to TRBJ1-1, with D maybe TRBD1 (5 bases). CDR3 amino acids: CASSFRGWDTEAFF. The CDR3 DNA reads TGCGCCAGCAGCTTCCGGGGCTGGGACACTGAAGCTTTCTTT.